The entry below describes one T cell receptor (beta chain). Its antigen is unidentified. The data stem from a study of PD-1 blockade in classical Hodgkin lymphoma. Study-level findings and limits: Newly diagnosed patients reportedly trailed healthy donors in baseline TCR diversity.

Brentuximab vedotin exposure varied, and every patient relapsed after autologous stem cell transplantation. Magnetic negative selection isolated CD8+ T cells from thawed PBMCs. The assay was immunoSEQ multiplex PCR, and TCRdb's table has in-frame clones only and misses some. The repertoire holds over 3,500 clones, with about three quarters as singletons. The CDR3 runs 14 residues. The germline CDR1 and CDR2 sequences are SGHRS and YFSETQ. V lost 0 bases and J lost 3, with 7 bases in between. The chain links TRBV5-1 to TRBJ1-5, with no clear D. The sequence came from a human donor with classical Hodgkin lymphoma. The source material was CD8+ T cells from blood, sampled at baseline. The CDR3 region is CASSLEGSNQPQHF. Written as DNA, the CDR3 is TGCGCCAGCAGCTTGGAGGGTTCCAATCAGCCCCAGCATTTT.